This T cell receptor (beta chain) is drawn from a study of OX40 agonist ivuxolimab in advanced cancers. Study-level information: Clinicians treated patients with ivuxolimab, an agonistic anti-OX40 (CD134) antibody. Administration of intravenous ivuxolimab to patients occurred every 2 weeks at 0.01 to 10 mg/kg. Study results and limitations: More expanded clones were seen, on average, in CD8+ T cells than in CD4+.

This clone has only a few counts. Antigen unknown. The assay was immunoSEQ multiplex PCR, and TCRdb's table has in-frame clones only and misses some. This repertoire shows 75,000 to 80,000 clones, about 85% found once; its top ten account for over 3.5%. Sequences were derived from CD4+ or CD8+ T cells sorted from blood, sampled in a trial of the OX40 agonist ivuxolimab. The clonotype was recovered from an adult with an advanced solid tumor such as melanoma, head and neck, liver or kidney cancer.

CDR3 coding DNA: TGTGCCAGCAGCCTTAGGTCGCAGTACACAGATACGCAGTATTTT. Amino acid sequence: CASSLRSQYTDTQYF. This chain links TRBV7-2 with TRBJ2-3; D remains unclear. Trimming took 5 bases from V and 2 from J, leaving 14 bases between them. The CDR3 is 15 amino acids. Germline CDR1 SGHTA, CDR2 FQGNSA.